This record looks at one TCR beta chain sequence and its context. Its specificity is unknown. The library targeted TCRbeta and was prepared with unique molecular identifiers. TCRdb re-analysed the PCR reads in MiXCR, keeping a single row per CDR3 protein. In the table there are under 400,000 distinct CDR3 sequences, roughly 21% of which are singletons. This sample was taken from a study of T-cell reconstitution after alpha-beta-depleted transplantation in children. Findings of the study overall: There were some patients whose high TCRbeta diversity at day 60 came from surviving recipient T cells and thymic progenitors. Approximately two months post-transplant, alpha-beta T cells reportedly originated from several hundred expanded graft clones. Hyperexpanded clones declined; after one year, newly produced T cells mostly supplied diversity.

The V segment lost 4 bases and the J segment 4 bases; nucleotides outside the gene matches: 8. This CDR3 comprises 15 residues. The V gene's germline CDR1 is SGHRS and CDR2 YFSETQ. The sequencing here drew on PBMCs, mostly from graft donor cells, taken 180 days after TCRalphabeta/CD19-depleted stem cell transplant. The TCR sequence derives from a male patient younger than 18 who had a stem cell transplant for acute lymphoblastic leukemia, so the T cells may come from the graft donor. This sequence joins TRBV5-1 and TRBJ2-1; TRBD2 matches 7 bases. DNA for the CDR3: TGCGCCAGCAGCGGGGGGAGGGCTCATTACAATGAGCAGTTCTTC. Translated, it gives CASSGGRAHYNEQFF.